The rows below give T cell receptor beta chains drawn from one sample of a study of blood T cells in healthy people across ages. TCRdb called the 5' RACE reads again in MiXCR, with one record for every CDR3 protein. The profile covers over 1,300,000 distinct CDR3 sequences, with around 59% appearing a single time and over 6.5% taken by the ten largest. The sample taken for sequencing was blood. All receptors derive from a man between 18 and 29 years old in good health. Each CDR3 is given with its conserved first and last residue. D genes are given only for firm matches. Size values are once, few and many counts, or a class for expanded clones, and some rows have none.

v_gene	abundance	j_gene	d_gene	CDR3aa	CDR3nt
TRBV20-1	-	TRBJ2-7	TRBD1	CSASGTGTVDYEQYF	TGCAGTGCTAGTGGAACCGGGACAGTAGACTACGAGCAGTACTTC
TRBV6-5	-	TRBJ1-2	-	CASRRLDYGYTF	TGTGCCAGCAGACGGTTGGACTATGGCTACACCTTC
TRBV5-1	few	TRBJ2-6	TRBD1	CASRLRGLGANVLTF	TGCGCCAGCCGGCTCAGGGGGCTCGGGGCCAACGTCCTGACTTTC
TRBV7-9	many	TRBJ1-2	-	CASSSDRDYGYTF	TGTGCCAGCAGCTCGGACAGAGACTATGGCTACACCTTC
TRBV28	-	TRBJ2-7	-	CASSFTGNRYEQYF	TGTGCCAGCAGTTTCACCGGGAATCGCTACGAGCAGTACTTC
TRBV7-9	-	TRBJ2-7	TRBD1	CASSRPTGDSSYEQYF	TGTGCCAGCAGCCGTCCCACAGGGGATAGCTCCTACGAGCAGTACTTC
TRBV7-2	-	TRBJ2-4	-	CASSSYDRSIQYF	TGTGCCAGCAGCTCCTATGACAGGAGCATTCAGTACTTC
TRBV4-1	few	TRBJ2-1	TRBD2	CASSQLAGELEQFF	TGCGCCAGCAGCCAACTAGCGGGAGAGCTTGAGCAGTTCTTC
TRBV7-2	-	TRBJ2-2	-	CASSPGVGLTGELFF	TGTGCCAGCAGCCCGGGGGTGGGGCTTACCGGGGAGCTGTTTTTT
TRBV7-9	-	TRBJ2-2	TRBD1	CASNSGQGIAGELFF	TGTGCCAGCAACTCTGGACAGGGGATTGCCGGGGAGCTGTTTTTT
TRBV7-8	-	TRBJ2-6	-	CASHDRSGANVLTF	TGTGCCAGCCACGACAGGTCTGGGGCCAACGTCCTGACTTTC
TRBV7-2	-	TRBJ2-7	-	CASSLVRGEKQYF	TGTGCCAGCAGCTTAGTGAGGGGGGAAAAGCAGTACTTC
TRBV6-6	few	TRBJ2-2	TRBD2	CASSPTSGTPGELFF	TGTGCCAGCAGTCCGACTAGCGGGACCCCCGGGGAGCTGTTTTTT
TRBV29-1	-	TRBJ2-3	TRBD2	CSVEASGTPDTQYF	TGCAGCGTTGAAGCTAGCGGGACCCCAGATACGCAGTATTTT
TRBV5-1	-	TRBJ2-7	-	CASSWGGGDDRYTYEQYF	TGCGCCAGCAGCTGGGGCGGCGGAGATGACAGGTATACCTACGAGCAGTACTTC
TRBV10-3	-	TRBJ1-2	TRBD1	CAISSGQPNYGYTF	TGTGCCATCAGTTCGGGACAGCCTAACTATGGCTACACCTTC
TRBV10-3	few	TRBJ2-7	TRBD1	CAIAEGANYEQYF	TGTGCCATCGCCGAGGGGGCTAACTACGAGCAGTACTTC
TRBV6-5	few	TRBJ2-3	TRBD2	CASTPLAGGTDTQYF	TGTGCCAGCACCCCGCTAGCGGGGGGCACAGATACGCAGTATTTT